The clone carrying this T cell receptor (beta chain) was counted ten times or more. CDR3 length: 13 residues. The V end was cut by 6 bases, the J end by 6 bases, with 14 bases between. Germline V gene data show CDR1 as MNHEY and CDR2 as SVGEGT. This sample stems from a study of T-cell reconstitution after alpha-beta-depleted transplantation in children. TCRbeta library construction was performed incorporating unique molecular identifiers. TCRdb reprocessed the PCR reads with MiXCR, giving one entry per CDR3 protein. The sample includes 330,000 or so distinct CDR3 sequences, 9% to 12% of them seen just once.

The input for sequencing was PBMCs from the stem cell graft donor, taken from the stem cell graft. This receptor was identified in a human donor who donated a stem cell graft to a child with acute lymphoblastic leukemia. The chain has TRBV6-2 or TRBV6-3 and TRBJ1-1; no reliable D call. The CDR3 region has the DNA TGTGCCAGCAGCCCCAGGAGGCGCGCTGAAGCTTTCTTT. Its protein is CASSPRRRAEAFF.